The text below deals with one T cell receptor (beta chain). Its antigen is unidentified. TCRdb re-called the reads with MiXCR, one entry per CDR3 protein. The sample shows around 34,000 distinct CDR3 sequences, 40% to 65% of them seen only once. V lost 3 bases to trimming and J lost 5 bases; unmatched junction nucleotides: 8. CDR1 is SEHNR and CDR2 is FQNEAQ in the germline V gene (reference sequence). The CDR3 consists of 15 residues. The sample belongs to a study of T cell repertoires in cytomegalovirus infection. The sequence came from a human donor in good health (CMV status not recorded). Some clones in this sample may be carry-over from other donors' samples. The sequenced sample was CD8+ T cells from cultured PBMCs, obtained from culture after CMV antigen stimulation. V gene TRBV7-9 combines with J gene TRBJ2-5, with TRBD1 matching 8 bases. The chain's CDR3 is CASSFKPGGAETQYF. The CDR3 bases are TGTGCCAGCAGCTTTAAGCCAGGGGGCGCGGAGACCCAGTACTTC.